This T cell receptor beta chain was profiled in a study of CXCR3-negative and CXCR3-positive naive CD8 T cells. The authors made the TRB cDNA libraries by 5' RACE using UMI labels. TCRdb reworked the 5' RACE reads into one entry per CDR3 protein, no DNA. This listing includes about 130,000 distinct CDR3 sequences. The CDR3 runs 14 residues. Germline V lookup: CDR1 DFQATT, CDR2 SNEGSKA (reference sequence). Naive CD8+ T cells showed CD45RO-CCR7+CD27+CD95-. A word on this clonotype: Its antigen is as yet unknown.

Study-level points and caveats: Naive subsets did not differ in surface CD5, and TRB CDR3 properties served to infer TCR strength.

This rearrangement joins TRBV20-1 to TRBJ2-2. The TCR was taken from a human donor in good health. Some clones in this sample may be carry-over from other donors' samples. The sample comprised naive CXCR3- CD8+ T cells from blood. Subset denoted: CD45RO-CCR7+CD27+CD95- naive CD8+ T cells lacking CXCR3 (TNR3-). CDR3 amino acids: CSARDKGGTGELFF.